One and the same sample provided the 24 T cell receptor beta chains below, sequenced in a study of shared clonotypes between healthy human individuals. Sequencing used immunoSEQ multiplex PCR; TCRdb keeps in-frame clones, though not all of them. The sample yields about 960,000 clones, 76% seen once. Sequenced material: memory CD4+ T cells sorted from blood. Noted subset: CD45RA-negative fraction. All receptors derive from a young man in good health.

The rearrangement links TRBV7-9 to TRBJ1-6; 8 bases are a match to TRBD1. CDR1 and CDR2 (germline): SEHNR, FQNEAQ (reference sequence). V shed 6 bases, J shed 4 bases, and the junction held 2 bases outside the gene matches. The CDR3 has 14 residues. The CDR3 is CASSRQGYNSPLHF. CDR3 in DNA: TGTGCCAGCAGTCGACAGGGGTATAATTCACCCCTCCACTTT.

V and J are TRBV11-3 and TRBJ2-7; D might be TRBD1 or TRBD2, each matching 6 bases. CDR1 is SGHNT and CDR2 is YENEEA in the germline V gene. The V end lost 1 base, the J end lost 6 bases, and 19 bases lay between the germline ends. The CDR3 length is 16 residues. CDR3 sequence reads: CASSLGFSGAAGEQYF. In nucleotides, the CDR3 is TGTGCCAGCAGCTTAGGTTTCTCGGGGGCCGCTGGCGAGCAGTACTTC. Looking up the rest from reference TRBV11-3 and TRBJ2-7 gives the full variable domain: EAGVVQSPRYKIIEKKQPVAFWCNPISGHNTLYWYLQNLGQGPELLIRYENEEAVDDSQLPKDRFSAERLKGVDSTLKIQPAELGDSAVYLCASSLGFSGAAGEQYFGPGTRLTVT.

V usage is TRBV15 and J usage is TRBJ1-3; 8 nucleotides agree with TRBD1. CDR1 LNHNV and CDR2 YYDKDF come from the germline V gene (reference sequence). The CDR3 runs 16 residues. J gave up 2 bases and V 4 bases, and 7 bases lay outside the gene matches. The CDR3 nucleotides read TGTGCCACCAGCAAACAACAGGGGGTTACTGGAAACACCATATATTTT. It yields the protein CATSKQQGVTGNTIYF. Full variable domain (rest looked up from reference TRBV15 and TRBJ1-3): DAMVIQNPRYQVTQFGKPVTLSCSQTLNHNVMYWYQQKSSQAPKLLFHYYDKDFNNEADTPDNFQSRRPNTSFCFLDIRSPGLGDTAMYLCATSKQQGVTGNTIYFGEGSWLTVV.

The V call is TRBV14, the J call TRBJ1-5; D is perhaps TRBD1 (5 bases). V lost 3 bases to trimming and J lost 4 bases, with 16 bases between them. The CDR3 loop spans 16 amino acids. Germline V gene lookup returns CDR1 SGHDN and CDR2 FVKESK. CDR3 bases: TGTGCCAGCAGCCATGGGAGACAGAGCCCGAATCAGCCCCAGCATTTT. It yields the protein CASSHGRQSPNQPQHF. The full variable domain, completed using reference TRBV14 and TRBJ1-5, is EAGVTQFPSHSVIEKGQTVTLRCDPISGHDNLYWYRRVMGKEIKFLLHFVKESKQDESGMPNNRFLAERTGGTYSTLKVQPAELEDSGVYFCASSHGRQSPNQPQHFGDGTRLSIL.

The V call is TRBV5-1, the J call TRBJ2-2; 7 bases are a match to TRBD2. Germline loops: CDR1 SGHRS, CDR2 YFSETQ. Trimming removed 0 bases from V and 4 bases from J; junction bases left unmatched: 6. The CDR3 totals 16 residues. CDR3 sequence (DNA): TGCGCCAGCAGCTTGGATGGAGCGGGGACCACCGGGGAGCTGTTTTTT. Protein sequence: CASSLDGAGTTGELFF.

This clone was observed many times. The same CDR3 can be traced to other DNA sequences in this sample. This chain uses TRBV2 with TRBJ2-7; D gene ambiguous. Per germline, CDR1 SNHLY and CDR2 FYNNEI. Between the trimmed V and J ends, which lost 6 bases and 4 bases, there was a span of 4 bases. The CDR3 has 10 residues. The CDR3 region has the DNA TGTGCCAGCAGAGAATACGAGCAGTACTTC. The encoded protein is CASREYEQYF.

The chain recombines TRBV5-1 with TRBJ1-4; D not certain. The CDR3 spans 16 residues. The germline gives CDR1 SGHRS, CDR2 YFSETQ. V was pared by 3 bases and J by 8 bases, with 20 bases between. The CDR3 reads CASSSPGVGKEEKLFF. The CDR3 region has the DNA TGCGCCAGCAGCTCCCCGGGCGTGGGGAAGGAGGAAAAACTGTTTTTT. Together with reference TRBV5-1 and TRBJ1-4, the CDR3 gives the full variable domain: KAGVTQTPRYLIKTRGQQVTLSCSPISGHRSVSWYQQTPGQGLQFLFEYFSETQRNKGNFPGRFSGRQFSNSRSEMNVSTLELGDSALYLCASSSPGVGKEEKLFFGSGTQLSVL.

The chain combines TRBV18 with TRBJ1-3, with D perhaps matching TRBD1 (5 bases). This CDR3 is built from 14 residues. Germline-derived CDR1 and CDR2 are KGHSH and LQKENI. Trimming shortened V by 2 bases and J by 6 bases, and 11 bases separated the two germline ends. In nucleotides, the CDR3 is TGTGCCAGCTCACCAGGGACGGAATCAAACACCATATATTTT. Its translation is CASSPGTESNTIYF. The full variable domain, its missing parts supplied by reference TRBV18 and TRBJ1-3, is NAGVMQNPRHLVRRRGQEARLRCSPMKGHSHVYWYRQLPEEGLKFMVYLQKENIIDESGMPKERFSAEFPKEGPSILRIQQVVRGDSAAYFCASSPGTESNTIYFGEGSWLTVV.

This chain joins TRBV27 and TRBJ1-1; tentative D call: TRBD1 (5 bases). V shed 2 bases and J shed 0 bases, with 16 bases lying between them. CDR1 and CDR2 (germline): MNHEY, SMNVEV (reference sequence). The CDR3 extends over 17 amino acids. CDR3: CASSLGTGRPMNTEAFF. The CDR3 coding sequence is TGTGCCAGCAGTTTAGGAACAGGCCGACCGATGAACACTGAAGCTTTCTTT.

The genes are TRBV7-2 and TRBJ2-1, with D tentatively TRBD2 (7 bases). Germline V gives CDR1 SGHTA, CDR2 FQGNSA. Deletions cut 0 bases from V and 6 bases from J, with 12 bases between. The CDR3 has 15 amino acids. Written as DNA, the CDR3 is TGTGCCAGCAGCTTAGCGTGGGGGGGCAGCAATGAGCAGTTCTTC. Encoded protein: CASSLAWGGSNEQFF.

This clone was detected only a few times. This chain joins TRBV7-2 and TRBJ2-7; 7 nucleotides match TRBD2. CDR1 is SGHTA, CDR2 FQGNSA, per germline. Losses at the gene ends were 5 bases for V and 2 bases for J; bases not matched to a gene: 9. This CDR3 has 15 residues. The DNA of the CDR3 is TGTGCCAGCAGCCAAATCGCGGGAGTAACCTACGAGCAGTACTTC. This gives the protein CASSQIAGVTYEQYF.

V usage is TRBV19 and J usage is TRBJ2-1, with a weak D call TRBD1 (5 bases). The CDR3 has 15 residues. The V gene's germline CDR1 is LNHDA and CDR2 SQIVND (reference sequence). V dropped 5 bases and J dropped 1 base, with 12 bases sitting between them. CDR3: CASSDQGWSYNEQFF. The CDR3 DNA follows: TGTGCCAGTAGTGACCAGGGTTGGTCCTACAATGAGCAGTTCTTC.

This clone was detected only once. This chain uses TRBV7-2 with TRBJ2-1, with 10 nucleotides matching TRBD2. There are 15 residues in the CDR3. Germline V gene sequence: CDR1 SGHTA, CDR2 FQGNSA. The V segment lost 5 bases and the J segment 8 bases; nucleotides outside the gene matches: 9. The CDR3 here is CASSQAASGSYEQFF. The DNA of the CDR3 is TGTGCCAGCAGCCAGGCGGCTAGCGGGAGTTATGAGCAGTTCTTC.

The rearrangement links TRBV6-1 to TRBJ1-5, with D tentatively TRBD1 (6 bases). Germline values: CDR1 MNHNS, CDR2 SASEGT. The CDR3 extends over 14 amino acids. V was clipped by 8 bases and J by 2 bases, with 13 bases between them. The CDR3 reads CASLQGFGNQPQHF. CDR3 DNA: TGTGCCAGCCTACAGGGATTCGGCAATCAGCCCCAGCATTTT.

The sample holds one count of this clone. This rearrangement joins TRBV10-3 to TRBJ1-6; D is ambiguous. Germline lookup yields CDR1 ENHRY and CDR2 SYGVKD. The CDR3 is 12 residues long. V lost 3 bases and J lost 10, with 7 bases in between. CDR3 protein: CAISEVRSPLHF. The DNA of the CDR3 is TGTGCCATCAGTGAAGTAAGGTCACCCCTCCACTTT.

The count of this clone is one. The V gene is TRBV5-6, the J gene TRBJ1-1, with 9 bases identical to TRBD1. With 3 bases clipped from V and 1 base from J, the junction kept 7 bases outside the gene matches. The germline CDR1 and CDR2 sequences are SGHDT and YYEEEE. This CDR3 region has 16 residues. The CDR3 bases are TGTGCCAGCAGCTACCTGGGACAGGGTACGAACACTGAAGCTTTCTTT. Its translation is CASSYLGQGTNTEAFF.

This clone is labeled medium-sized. For the CDR3, the DNA is TGCGCCAGCAGCCAGACTGACAGCCTAGTTGGGGAGCAGTACTTC. As protein: CASSQTDSLVGEQYF. J is TRBJ2-7 and V is TRBV5-1, with D perhaps matching TRBD1 (5 bases). There are 15 residues in the CDR3. V was pared by 4 bases and J by 7 bases, with 21 bases between. The V gene's germline CDR1 is SGHRS and CDR2 YFSETQ.

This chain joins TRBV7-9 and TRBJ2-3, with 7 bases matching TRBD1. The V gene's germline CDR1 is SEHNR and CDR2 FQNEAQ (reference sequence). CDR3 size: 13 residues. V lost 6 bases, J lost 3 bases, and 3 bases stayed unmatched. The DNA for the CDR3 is TGTGCCAGCAGTATACAGGGGACAGATACGCAGTATTTT. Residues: CASSIQGTDTQYF. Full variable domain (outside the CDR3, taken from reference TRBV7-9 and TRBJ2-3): DTGVSQNPRHKITKRGQNVTFRCDPISEHNRLYWYRQTLGQGPEFLTYFQNEAQLEKSRLLSDRFSAERPKGSFSTLEIQRTEQGDSAMYLCASSIQGTDTQYFGPGTRLTVL.

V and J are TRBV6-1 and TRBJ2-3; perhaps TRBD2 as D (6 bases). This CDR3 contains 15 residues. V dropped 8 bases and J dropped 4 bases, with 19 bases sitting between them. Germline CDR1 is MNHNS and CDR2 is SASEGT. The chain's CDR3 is CASSLEGSSADTQYF. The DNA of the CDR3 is TGTGCCAGCTCATTGGAGGGGAGCAGCGCAGATACGCAGTATTTT.

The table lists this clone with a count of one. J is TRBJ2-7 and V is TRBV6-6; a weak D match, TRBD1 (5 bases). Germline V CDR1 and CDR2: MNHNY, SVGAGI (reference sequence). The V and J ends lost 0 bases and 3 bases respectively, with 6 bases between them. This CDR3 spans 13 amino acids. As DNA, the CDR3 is TGTGCCAGCAGTTACTCAGGGGTCTACGAGCAGTACTTC. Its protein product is CASSYSGVYEQYF.

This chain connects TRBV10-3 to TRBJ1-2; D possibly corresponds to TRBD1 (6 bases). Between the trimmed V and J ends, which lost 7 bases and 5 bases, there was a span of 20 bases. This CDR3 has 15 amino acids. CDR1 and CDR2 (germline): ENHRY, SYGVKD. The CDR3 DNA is TGTGCCATCACCCTGACAGGAGAAGTTCGGTATGGCTACACCTTC. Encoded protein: CAITLTGEVRYGYTF.

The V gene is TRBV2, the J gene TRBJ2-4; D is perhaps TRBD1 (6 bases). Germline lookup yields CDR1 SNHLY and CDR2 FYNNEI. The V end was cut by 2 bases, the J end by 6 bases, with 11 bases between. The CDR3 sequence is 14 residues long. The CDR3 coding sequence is TGTGCCAGCAGTGAACGGGTACAGGGAAACATTCAGTACTTC. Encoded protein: CASSERVQGNIQYF.

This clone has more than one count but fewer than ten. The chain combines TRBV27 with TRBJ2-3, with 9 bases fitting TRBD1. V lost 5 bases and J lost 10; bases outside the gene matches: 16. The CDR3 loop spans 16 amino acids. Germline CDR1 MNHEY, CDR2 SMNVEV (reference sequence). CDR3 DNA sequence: TGTGCCAGCAGTCCCGCCGGGACAGGGCCGGCTCGGGCGCAGTATTTT. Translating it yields CASSPAGTGPARAQYF.

Written as DNA, the CDR3 is TGTGCCAGCAGCTTAGCCGGGGACAGGGAACGTAACTATGGCTACACCTTC. It translates to CASSLAGDRERNYGYTF. The chain is built from TRBV11-3 and TRBJ1-2; 9 bases align to TRBD1. The CDR3 totals 17 residues. Germline values: CDR1 SGHNT, CDR2 YENEEA. The junction had 7 bases not matched to a gene; V was cut back by 1 base and J by 1 base. Based on the CDR3 plus reference TRBV11-3 and TRBJ1-2, the full variable domain is EAGVVQSPRYKIIEKKQPVAFWCNPISGHNTLYWYLQNLGQGPELLIRYENEEAVDDSQLPKDRFSAERLKGVDSTLKIQPAELGDSAVYLCASSLAGDRERNYGYTFGSGTRLTVV.